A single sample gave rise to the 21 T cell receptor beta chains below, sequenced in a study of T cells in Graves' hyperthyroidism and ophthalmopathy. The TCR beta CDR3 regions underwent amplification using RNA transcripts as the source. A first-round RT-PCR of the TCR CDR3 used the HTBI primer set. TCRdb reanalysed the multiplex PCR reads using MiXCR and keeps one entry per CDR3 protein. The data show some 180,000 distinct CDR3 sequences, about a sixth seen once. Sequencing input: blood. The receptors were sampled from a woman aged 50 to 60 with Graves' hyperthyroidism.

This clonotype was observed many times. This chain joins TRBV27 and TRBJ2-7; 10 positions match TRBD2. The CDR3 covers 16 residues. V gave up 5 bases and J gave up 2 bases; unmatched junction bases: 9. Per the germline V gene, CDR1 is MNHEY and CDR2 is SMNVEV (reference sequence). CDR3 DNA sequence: TGTGCCAGCAGTCCGCAGGGACTAGCGCTAACCTACGAGCAGTACTTC. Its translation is CASSPQGLALTYEQYF.

Written as DNA, the CDR3 is TGTGCCAGCAGCCAAGGACAATCGGGGGCTAATGAAAAACTGTTTTTT. This encodes CASSQGQSGANEKLFF. This chain uses TRBV14 with TRBJ1-4; D perhaps matches TRBD1 (5 bases). Trimming removed 1 base at V and 3 bases at J, with 12 bases between. The CDR3 contains 16 residues. The germline V gene has CDR1 SGHDN and CDR2 FVKESK.

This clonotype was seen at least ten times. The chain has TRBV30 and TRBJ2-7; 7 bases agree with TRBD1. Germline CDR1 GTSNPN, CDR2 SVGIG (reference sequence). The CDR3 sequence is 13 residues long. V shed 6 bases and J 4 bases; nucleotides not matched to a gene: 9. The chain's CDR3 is CACHPGQPYEQYF. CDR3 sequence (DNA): TGTGCCTGTCACCCGGGACAGCCATACGAGCAGTACTTC.

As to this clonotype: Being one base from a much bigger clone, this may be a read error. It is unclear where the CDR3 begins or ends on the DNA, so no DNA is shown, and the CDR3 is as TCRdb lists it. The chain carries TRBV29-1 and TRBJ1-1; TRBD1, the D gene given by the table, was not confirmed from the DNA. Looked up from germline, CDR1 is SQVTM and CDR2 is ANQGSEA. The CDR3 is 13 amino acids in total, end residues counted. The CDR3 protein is CSVGVAGGTEALF.

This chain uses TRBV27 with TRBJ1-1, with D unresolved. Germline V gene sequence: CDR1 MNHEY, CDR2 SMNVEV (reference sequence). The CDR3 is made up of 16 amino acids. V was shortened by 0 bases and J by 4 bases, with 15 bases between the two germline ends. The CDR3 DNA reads TGTGCCAGCAGTTTATCGCCAGGATGGCGTCCCACTGAAGCTTTCTTT. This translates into CASSLSPGWRPTEAFF.

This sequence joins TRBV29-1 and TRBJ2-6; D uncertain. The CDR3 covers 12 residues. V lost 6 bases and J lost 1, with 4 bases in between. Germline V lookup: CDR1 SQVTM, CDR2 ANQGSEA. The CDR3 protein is CSVISGANVLTF. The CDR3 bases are TGCAGCGTGATTTCTGGGGCCAACGTCCTGACTTTC.

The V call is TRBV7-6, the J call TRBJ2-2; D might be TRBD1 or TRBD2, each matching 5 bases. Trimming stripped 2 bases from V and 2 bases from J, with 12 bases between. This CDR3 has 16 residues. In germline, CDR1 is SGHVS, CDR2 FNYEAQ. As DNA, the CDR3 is TGTGCCAGCAGCTTATTTGGGGGTTTTAACACCGGGGAGCTGTTTTTT. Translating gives CASSLFGGFNTGELFF. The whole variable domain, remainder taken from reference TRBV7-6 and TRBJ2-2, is GAGVSQSPRYKVTKRGQDVALRCDPISGHVSLYWYRQALGQGPEFLTYFNYEAQQDKSGLPNDRFSAERPEGSISTLTIQRTEQRDSAMYRCASSLFGGFNTGELFFGEGSRLTVL.

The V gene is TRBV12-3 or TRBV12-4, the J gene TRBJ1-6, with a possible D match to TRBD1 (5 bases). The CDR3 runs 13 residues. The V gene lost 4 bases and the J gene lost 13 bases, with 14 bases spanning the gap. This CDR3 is CASSSEGSGPLHF. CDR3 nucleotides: TGTGCCAGCAGTTCAGAGGGATCAGGGCCCCTCCACTTT.

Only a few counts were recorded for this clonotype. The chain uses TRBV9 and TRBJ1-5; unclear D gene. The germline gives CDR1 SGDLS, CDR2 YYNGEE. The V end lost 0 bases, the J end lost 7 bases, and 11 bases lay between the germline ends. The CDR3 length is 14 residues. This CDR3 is CASSVDPGGQPQHF. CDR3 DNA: TGTGCCAGCAGCGTAGACCCAGGCGGGCAGCCCCAGCATTTT. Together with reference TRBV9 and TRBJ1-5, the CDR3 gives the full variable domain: DSGVTQTPKHLITATGQRVTLRCSPRSGDLSVYWYQQSLDQGLQFLIQYYNGEERAKGNILERFSAQQFPDLHSELNLSSLELGDSALYFCASSVDPGGQPQHFGDGTRLSIL.

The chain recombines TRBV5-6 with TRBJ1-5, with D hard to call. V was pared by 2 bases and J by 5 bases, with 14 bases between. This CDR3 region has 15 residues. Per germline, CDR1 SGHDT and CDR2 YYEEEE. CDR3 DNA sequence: TGTGCCAGCAGCTTCCGGGCAGCAGACCATCAGCCCCAGCATTTT. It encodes CASSFRAADHQPQHF.

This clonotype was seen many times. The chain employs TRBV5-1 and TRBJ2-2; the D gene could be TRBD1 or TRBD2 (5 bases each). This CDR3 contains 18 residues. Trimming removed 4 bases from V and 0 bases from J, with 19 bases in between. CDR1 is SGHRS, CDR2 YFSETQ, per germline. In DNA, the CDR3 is TGCGCCAGCAGCCCAGAATTGGGACGTAGACCGAACACCGGGGAGCTGTTTTTT. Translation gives CASSPELGRRPNTGELFF. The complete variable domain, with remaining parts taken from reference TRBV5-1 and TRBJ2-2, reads KAGVTQTPRYLIKTRGQQVTLSCSPISGHRSVSWYQQTPGQGLQFLFEYFSETQRNKGNFPGRFSGRQFSNSRSEMNVSTLELGDSALYLCASSPELGRRPNTGELFFGEGSRLTVL.

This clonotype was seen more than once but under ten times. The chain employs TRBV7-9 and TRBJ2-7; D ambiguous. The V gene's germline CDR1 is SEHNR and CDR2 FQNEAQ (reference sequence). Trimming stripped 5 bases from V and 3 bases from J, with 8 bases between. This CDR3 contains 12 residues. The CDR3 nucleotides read TGTGCCAGCAGCCCAGGATTCTACGAGCAGTACTTC. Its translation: CASSPGFYEQYF. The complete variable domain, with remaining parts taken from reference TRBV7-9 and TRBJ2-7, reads DTGVSQNPRHKITKRGQNVTFRCDPISEHNRLYWYRQTLGQGPEFLTYFQNEAQLEKSRLLSDRFSAERPKGSFSTLEIQRTEQGDSAMYLCASSPGFYEQYFGPGTRLTVT.

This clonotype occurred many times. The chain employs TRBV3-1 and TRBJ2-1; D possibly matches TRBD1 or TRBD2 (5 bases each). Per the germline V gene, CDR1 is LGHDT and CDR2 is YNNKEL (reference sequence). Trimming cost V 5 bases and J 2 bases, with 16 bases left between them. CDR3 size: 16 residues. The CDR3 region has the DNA TGTGCCAGCAGCGCGAAAGGGACCTTGCCCTACAATGAGCAGTTCTTC. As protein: CASSAKGTLPYNEQFF.

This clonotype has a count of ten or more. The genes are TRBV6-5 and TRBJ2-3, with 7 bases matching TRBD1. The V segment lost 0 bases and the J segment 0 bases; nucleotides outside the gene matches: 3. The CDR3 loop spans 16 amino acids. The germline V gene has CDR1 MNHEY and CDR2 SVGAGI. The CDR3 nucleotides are TGTGCCAGCAGTTACTCTCGGGACAGTAGCACAGATACGCAGTATTTT. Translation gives CASSYSRDSSTDTQYF.

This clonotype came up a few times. The CDR3 region has the DNA TGCGCCAGCAGCCCGGACTCGGGGAGAGGGGACAATCAGCCCCAGCATTTT. The encoded protein is CASSPDSGRGDNQPQHF. The V gene is TRBV4-1, the J gene TRBJ1-5; maybe TRBD1 (5 bases). The CDR3 runs to 17 residues. Germline V gene lookup returns CDR1 MGHRA and CDR2 YSYEKL. The ends were cut back, 4 bases at V and 3 bases at J, with 19 bases in the middle.

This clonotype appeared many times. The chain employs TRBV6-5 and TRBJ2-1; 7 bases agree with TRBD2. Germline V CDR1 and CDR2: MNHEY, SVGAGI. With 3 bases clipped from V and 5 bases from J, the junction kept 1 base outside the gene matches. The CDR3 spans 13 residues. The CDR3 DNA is TGTGCCAGCAGTTATGGGGGGGACAATGAGCAGTTCTTC. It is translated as CASSYGGDNEQFF.

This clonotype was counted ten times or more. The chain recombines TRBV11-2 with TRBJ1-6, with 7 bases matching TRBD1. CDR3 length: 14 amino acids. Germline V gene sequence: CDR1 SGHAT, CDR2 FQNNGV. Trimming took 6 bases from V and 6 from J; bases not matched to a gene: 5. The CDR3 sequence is CASSSGTANSPLHF. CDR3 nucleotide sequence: TGTGCCAGCAGTTCCGGGACAGCTAATTCACCCCTCCACTTT.

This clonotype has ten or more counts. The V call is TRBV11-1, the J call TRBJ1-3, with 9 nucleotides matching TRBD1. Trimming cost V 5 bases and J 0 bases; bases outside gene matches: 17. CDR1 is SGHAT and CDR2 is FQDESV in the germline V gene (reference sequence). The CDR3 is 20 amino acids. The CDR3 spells CASSAAGTGWIDNSGNTIYF. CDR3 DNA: TGTGCCAGCAGCGCCGCCGGGACAGGGTGGATTGACAACTCTGGAAACACCATATATTTT.

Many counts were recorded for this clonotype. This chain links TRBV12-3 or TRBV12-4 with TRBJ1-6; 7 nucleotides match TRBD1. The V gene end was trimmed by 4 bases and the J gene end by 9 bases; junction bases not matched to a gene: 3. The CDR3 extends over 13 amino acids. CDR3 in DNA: TGTGCCAGCAGTTGGGACAGAATTTCACCCCTCCACTTT. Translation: CASSWDRISPLHF.

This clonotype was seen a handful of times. This chain's CDR3 is CASSLRQGVEDEQYF. The CDR3 DNA follows: TGTGCCAGCAGCTTAAGACAGGGGGTTGAAGACGAGCAGTACTTC. V usage is TRBV7-3 and J usage is TRBJ2-7; 9 bases fit TRBD1. Germline assignment: CDR1 SGHTA and CDR2 FQGTGA. Trimming removed 1 base from V and 5 bases from J; junction bases left unmatched: 6. This CDR3 has 15 residues.

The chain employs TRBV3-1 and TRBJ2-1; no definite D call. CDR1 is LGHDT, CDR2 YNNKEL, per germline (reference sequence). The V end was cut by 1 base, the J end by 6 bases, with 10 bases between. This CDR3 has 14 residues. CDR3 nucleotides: TGTGCCAGCAGCCAAGGTCGAGGACCCAATGAGCAGTTCTTC. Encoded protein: CASSQGRGPNEQFF.